What follows are 31 T cell receptor beta chains derived from one specimen sequenced in a study of a mutant IDH1 vaccine in newly diagnosed glioma. Regarding time point: baseline, week 1 (first vaccination visit). Treatment indicated: pre-vaccination baseline after standard-of-care therapy. TCRdb's table, derived via immunoSEQ multiplex PCR, lists solely in-frame clones and lacks some. The sample has 15,000 to 20,000 clones, around 95% seen once. The source was peripheral blood mononuclear cells (PBMCs), collected from a glioma patient treated with radiotherapy, temozolomide or both. All receptors come from a woman younger than 35 with glioma. Some clones in this sample may be carry-over from other donors' samples.

CDR3 residues: CASSIGTAFNQPQHF. CDR3 DNA: TGTGCCAGCAGCATCGGGACAGCATTCAATCAGCCCCAGCATTTT. V and J are TRBV7-9 and TRBJ1-5, with TRBD1 matching over 7 bases. Germline CDR1 and CDR2: SEHNR and FQNEAQ (reference sequence). The V segment lost 5 bases and the J segment 3 bases; nucleotides outside the gene matches: 7. The CDR3 is 15 residues long.

The rearrangement joins TRBV7-9 to TRBJ1-1; no reliable D call. The length of the CDR3 is 12 residues. Trimming took off 0 bases at V and 8 bases at J, with 7 bases between the two ends. Germline lookup yields CDR1 SEHNR and CDR2 FQNEAQ (reference sequence). The CDR3 here is CASSLADLEAFF. CDR3 sequence (DNA): TGTGCCAGCAGCTTAGCGGACCTGGAAGCTTTCTTT.

The chain uses TRBV29-1 and TRBJ2-6; D gene ambiguous. V was clipped by 6 bases and J by 6 bases, with 12 bases between them. The germline V gene encodes CDR1 SQVTM and CDR2 ANQGSEA. The CDR3 contains 13 residues. In DNA form, the CDR3 reads TGCAGCGTCGTTTTTAGGGCGGCCAACGTCCTGACTTTC. Its protein product is CSVVFRAANVLTF.

V and J are TRBV5-4 and TRBJ2-7; the D gene is possibly TRBD2 (5 bases). Trimming stripped 2 bases from V and 4 bases from J, with 13 bases between. The germline CDR1 and CDR2 sequences are SGHNT and YYREEE (reference sequence). The CDR3 has 14 residues. The CDR3 nucleotides are TGTGCCAGCAGCTTCGGACTGCAGGATTACGAGCAGTACTTC. It translates to CASSFGLQDYEQYF.

The V gene is TRBV29-1, the J gene TRBJ2-5, with 7 nucleotides matching TRBD1. This CDR3 comprises 12 residues. Germline V lookup: CDR1 SQVTM, CDR2 ANQGSEA. The V and J ends lost 7 bases and 4 bases, in that order; junction bases with no gene match: 6. The CDR3 coding sequence is TGCAGCGGACTGGACAGGCCAGAGACCCAGTACTTC. Encoded protein: CSGLDRPETQYF.

The chain joins TRBV20-1 to TRBJ1-1; possibly TRBD1 for D (5 bases). This CDR3 contains 11 residues. CDR1 DFQATT and CDR2 SNEGSKA come from the germline V gene (reference sequence). The DNA of the CDR3 is TGCAGACCCAAAGGGGCCACTGAAGCTTTCTTT. Translating gives CRPKGATEAFF.

The rearrangement links TRBV9 to TRBJ2-3; the D call may be TRBD1 or TRBD2 (5 bases each). The CDR3 is 14 amino acids. The germline V gene encodes CDR1 SGDLS and CDR2 YYNGEE. Trimming cost V 3 bases and J 7 bases, with 15 bases left between them. The CDR3 reads CASSGDGARNTQYF. DNA for the CDR3: TGTGCCAGCAGCGGGGACGGAGCGAGAAATACGCAGTATTTT.

The rearrangement joins TRBV6-5 to TRBJ2-7; D is tentatively TRBD1 or TRBD2 (5 bases each). The CDR3 length is 14 residues. Trimming left V 6 bases short and J 3 bases short, with 15 bases between. In germline, CDR1 is MNHEY, CDR2 SVGAGI. This chain's CDR3 is CASSRVVGGYEQYF. The CDR3, as DNA: TGTGCCAGCAGCCGCGTCGTTGGGGGCTACGAGCAGTACTTC.

The rearrangement uses TRBV19 and TRBJ1-1, with TRBD1 as a possible D gene (5 bases). Trimming removed 3 bases at V and 2 bases at J, with 13 bases between. This CDR3 contains 15 residues. Germline CDR1 LNHDA, CDR2 SQIVND (reference sequence). CDR3: CASSIPRQFNTEAFF. CDR3 DNA sequence: TGTGCCAGTAGTATCCCTAGACAGTTTAACACTGAAGCTTTCTTT. Based on the CDR3 plus reference TRBV19 and TRBJ1-1, the full variable domain is DGGITQSPKYLFRKEGQNVTLSCEQNLNHDAMYWYRQDPGQGLRLIYYSQIVNDFQKGDIAEGYSVSREKKESFPLTVTSAQKNPTAFYLCASSIPRQFNTEAFFGQGTRLTVV.

The rearrangement joins TRBV4-1 to TRBJ2-7; 11 positions agree with TRBD1. Germline CDR1 is MGHRA and CDR2 is YSYEKL. V shed 7 bases and J 3 bases; nucleotides not matched to a gene: 8. This CDR3 comprises 15 residues. The CDR3 here is CASTLSGTGGYEQYF. CDR3 nucleotide sequence: TGCGCCAGCACCTTATCCGGGACAGGGGGCTACGAGCAGTACTTC.

V usage is TRBV19 and J usage is TRBJ1-1; D remains unclear. Between the trimmed V and J ends, which lost 1 base and 1 base, there was a span of 7 bases. Germline V gives CDR1 LNHDA, CDR2 SQIVND (reference sequence). The CDR3 runs 14 residues. The CDR3 here is CASSIGRPNTEAFF. Written as DNA, the CDR3 is TGTGCCAGTAGTATAGGACGGCCGAACACTGAAGCTTTCTTT.

This clone was recorded once. The chain recombines TRBV5-5 with TRBJ2-3; tentatively, D is TRBD1 (5 bases). V lost 4 bases and J 4 bases, leaving 19 bases between the germline ends. CDR1 is SGHKS and CDR2 is YYEKEE in the germline V gene (reference sequence). The CDR3 is 16 residues long. CDR3 sequence (DNA): TGTGCCAGCAGCGCGGATTACAGGCCCGCCGCAGATACGCAGTATTTT. It is translated as CASSADYRPAADTQYF.

The chain is built from TRBV19 and TRBJ2-1; D possibly matches TRBD1 or TRBD2 (5 bases each). Trimming stripped 5 bases from V and 0 bases from J, with 11 bases between. CDR3 length: 15 residues. The germline V gene has CDR1 LNHDA and CDR2 SQIVND (reference sequence). The CDR3 region has the DNA TGTGCCAGTAGTGTAAAGGGGAGCTCCTACAATGAGCAGTTCTTC. Translation: CASSVKGSSYNEQFF.

The rearrangement links TRBV5-1 to TRBJ2-1, with 10 nucleotides matching TRBD2. V was clipped by 4 bases and J by 3 bases; unmatched bases: 7. Germline V gene lookup returns CDR1 SGHRS and CDR2 YFSETQ. The CDR3 length is 16 residues. The DNA for the CDR3 is TGCGCCAGCAGCAAGCCACTAGCGGGGTACTACAATGAGCAGTTCTTC. It codes for CASSKPLAGYYNEQFF.

The rearrangement uses TRBV2 and TRBJ2-5; 9 positions match TRBD1. V gave up 6 bases and J gave up 5 bases; unmatched junction bases: 7. CDR3 length equals 14 residues. Germline values: CDR1 SNHLY, CDR2 FYNNEI. CDR3 protein: CASSEQGAHETQYF. Written as DNA, the CDR3 is TGTGCCAGCAGCGAACAGGGGGCGCATGAGACCCAGTACTTC.

The chain uses TRBV14 and TRBJ2-7; D remains ambiguous. CDR1 is SGHDN and CDR2 is FVKESK in the germline V gene. Trimming took off 2 bases at V and 0 bases at J, with 8 bases between the two ends. This CDR3 is built from 14 residues. The CDR3 sequence: CASSQTTGSYEQYF. As DNA, the CDR3 is TGTGCCAGCAGCCAAACTACTGGCTCCTACGAGCAGTACTTC.

This clone was seen only once. This chain uses TRBV27 with TRBJ2-2; D is perhaps TRBD2 (5 bases). Trimming shortened V by 3 bases and J by 8 bases, and 7 bases separated the two germline ends. CDR3 length: 12 amino acids. The germline V gene encodes CDR1 MNHEY and CDR2 SMNVEV (reference sequence). CDR3 sequence reads: CASSFGIGELFF. CDR3 in DNA: TGTGCCAGCAGTTTCGGGATTGGGGAGCTGTTTTTT.

This clone was observed a single time. The chain employs TRBV4-3 and TRBJ2-2; 7 nucleotides align to TRBD1. Germline CDR1 LGHNA, CDR2 YSLEER. This CDR3 has 15 amino acids. With V trimmed by 4 bases and J by 5 bases, 7 bases remained unmatched. CDR3 residues: CASSLRQGWTGELFF. CDR3 in DNA: TGCGCCAGCAGCCTACGACAGGGATGGACCGGGGAGCTGTTTTTT.

The genes are TRBV7-8 and TRBJ2-7, with a weak D call TRBD1 (6 bases). CDR1 and CDR2 from the germline V gene are SGHVS and FQNEAQ. The CDR3 length is 13 residues. V lost 5 bases, J lost 7 bases, and 15 bases lay in between. The CDR3: CASSPTGAREQYF. The CDR3 bases are TGTGCCAGCAGCCCGACAGGAGCACGGGAGCAGTACTTC.

The chain links TRBV19 to TRBJ2-6; 7 positions agree with TRBD2. Germline-derived CDR1 and CDR2 are LNHDA and SQIVND (reference sequence). This CDR3 contains 15 residues. V lost 5 bases to trimming and J lost 2 bases; unmatched junction nucleotides: 3. CDR3 in DNA: TGTGCCAGTAGTGGGGGAGGGGCTGGGGCCAACGTCCTGACTTTC. This encodes CASSGGGAGANVLTF. Variable domain in full (rest from reference TRBV19 and TRBJ2-6): DGGITQSPKYLFRKEGQNVTLSCEQNLNHDAMYWYRQDPGQGLRLIYYSQIVNDFQKGDIAEGYSVSREKKESFPLTVTSAQKNPTAFYLCASSGGGAGANVLTFGAGSRLTVL.

V and J are TRBV5-1 and TRBJ2-3; D uncertain. V lost 0 bases and J lost 6, with 17 bases in between. This CDR3 contains 16 residues. Germline lookup yields CDR1 SGHRS and CDR2 YFSETQ. Here the CDR3 reads CASSLGTSYTGDTQYF. As DNA, the CDR3 is TGCGCCAGCAGCTTGGGGACCAGTTATACTGGGGATACGCAGTATTTT. Using reference TRBV5-1 and TRBJ2-3 for the parts outside the CDR3, the full variable domain is KAGVTQTPRYLIKTRGQQVTLSCSPISGHRSVSWYQQTPGQGLQFLFEYFSETQRNKGNFPGRFSGRQFSNSRSEMNVSTLELGDSALYLCASSLGTSYTGDTQYFGPGTRLTVL.

J is TRBJ1-2 and V is TRBV27; 9 bases match TRBD1. The CDR3 runs 14 residues. CDR1 and CDR2 (germline): MNHEY, SMNVEV (reference sequence). The trim removed 6 bases at V and 5 bases at J, leaving 7 bases unmatched. CDR3 sequence reads: CASRSTGTGYGYTF. The CDR3, as DNA: TGTGCCAGCAGAAGCACCGGGACAGGGTATGGCTACACCTTC.

The rearrangement links TRBV28 to TRBJ1-5, with D uncertain. The V gene's germline CDR1 is MDHEN and CDR2 SYDVKM. There are 12 residues in the CDR3. Trimming removed 7 bases from V and 8 bases from J, with 12 bases in between. Here the CDR3 DNA reads TGTGCCAGCAACCTCCTCGGGGAGCCCCAGCATTTT. Translated, it gives CASNLLGEPQHF.

V gene TRBV5-1 combines with J gene TRBJ2-7; possible D gene TRBD2, 5 bases. From germline, CDR1 is SGHRS and CDR2 YFSETQ. V was cut by 4 bases and J by 0 bases, with 11 bases left in between. The CDR3 spans 14 residues. The CDR3 loop reads CASSRDFVSYEQYF. CDR3 nucleotide sequence: TGCGCCAGCAGCCGGGATTTTGTCTCCTACGAGCAGTACTTC. Full variable domain (rest looked up from reference TRBV5-1 and TRBJ2-7): KAGVTQTPRYLIKTRGQQVTLSCSPISGHRSVSWYQQTPGQGLQFLFEYFSETQRNKGNFPGRFSGRQFSNSRSEMNVSTLELGDSALYLCASSRDFVSYEQYFGPGTRLTVT.

The chain carries TRBV29-1 and TRBJ1-4; 8 bases fit TRBD1. The CDR3 totals 14 residues. The germline V gene encodes CDR1 SQVTM and CDR2 ANQGSEA. Trimming at V came to 4 bases and at J to 12 bases, leaving 13 bases not matched to a gene. The CDR3 DNA reads as TGCAGCGTTGCGGGCAGGGGGCCTCCCGGGGAACTGTTTTTT. It codes for CSVAGRGPPGELFF.

V usage is TRBV6-5 and J usage is TRBJ2-1; D is uncertain. The CDR3 extends over 14 amino acids. The germline V gene has CDR1 MNHEY and CDR2 SVGAGI. The V gene lost 7 bases and the J gene lost 8 bases, with 18 bases spanning the gap. The CDR3 spells CASTNPAAVYEQFF. The CDR3 nucleotides read TGTGCCAGCACCAATCCGGCGGCGGTATATGAGCAGTTCTTC.

The chain uses TRBV29-1 and TRBJ2-7; D call uncertain. Between the trimmed V and J ends, which lost 2 bases and 4 bases, there was a span of 9 bases. Germline CDR1 reads SQVTM; CDR2 reads ANQGSEA. The CDR3 extends over 12 amino acids. This CDR3 is CSVETAPYEQYF. The CDR3 region has the DNA TGCAGCGTTGAAACAGCACCTTACGAGCAGTACTTC.

This sequence joins TRBV7-9 and TRBJ1-1, with D perhaps TRBD1 (6 bases). Germline V gene sequence: CDR1 SEHNR, CDR2 FQNEAQ (reference sequence). The CDR3 length is 14 residues. V was clipped by 3 bases and J by 4 bases, with 12 bases between them. The DNA for the CDR3 is TGTGCCAGCAGCTTTTACAGGGAGGGCACTGAAGCTTTCTTT. Encoded protein: CASSFYREGTEAFF. Complete variable domain (other parts from reference TRBV7-9 and TRBJ1-1): DTGVSQNPRHKITKRGQNVTFRCDPISEHNRLYWYRQTLGQGPEFLTYFQNEAQLEKSRLLSDRFSAERPKGSFSTLEIQRTEQGDSAMYLCASSFYREGTEAFFGQGTRLTVV.

V usage is TRBV2 and J usage is TRBJ2-7; D might be TRBD1 (6 bases). Per germline, CDR1 SNHLY and CDR2 FYNNEI. V was trimmed by 6 bases and J by 0 bases, leaving 15 bases between them. The CDR3 sequence is 15 residues long. This CDR3 is CASSGQLEYSYEQYF. The CDR3 nucleotides are TGTGCCAGCAGCGGACAGCTAGAATACTCCTACGAGCAGTACTTC.

Points on this clone: One end of the junction is discordant with germline, which a read error may explain. This rearrangement joins TRBV7-9 to TRBJ2-3; D ambiguous. The germline V gene encodes CDR1 SEHNR and CDR2 FQNEAQ (reference sequence). CDR3 size: 15 residues. CDR3 sequence (DNA): TGTGCCAGCAGCTTAGTAGCCTCAGGCACGGATACGCAGTATTTT. Translated: CASSLVASGTDTQYF.

This chain uses TRBV19 with TRBJ1-1; D not certain. V was cut by 7 bases and J by 0 bases, with 9 bases left in between. This CDR3 contains 13 residues. The germline gives CDR1 LNHDA, CDR2 SQIVND (reference sequence). The CDR3 region is CASKVKMNTEAFF. CDR3 coding DNA: TGTGCCAGTAAGGTAAAAATGAACACTGAAGCTTTCTTT. Complete variable domain (other parts from reference TRBV19 and TRBJ1-1): DGGITQSPKYLFRKEGQNVTLSCEQNLNHDAMYWYRQDPGQGLRLIYYSQIVNDFQKGDIAEGYSVSREKKESFPLTVTSAQKNPTAFYLCASKVKMNTEAFFGQGTRLTVV.